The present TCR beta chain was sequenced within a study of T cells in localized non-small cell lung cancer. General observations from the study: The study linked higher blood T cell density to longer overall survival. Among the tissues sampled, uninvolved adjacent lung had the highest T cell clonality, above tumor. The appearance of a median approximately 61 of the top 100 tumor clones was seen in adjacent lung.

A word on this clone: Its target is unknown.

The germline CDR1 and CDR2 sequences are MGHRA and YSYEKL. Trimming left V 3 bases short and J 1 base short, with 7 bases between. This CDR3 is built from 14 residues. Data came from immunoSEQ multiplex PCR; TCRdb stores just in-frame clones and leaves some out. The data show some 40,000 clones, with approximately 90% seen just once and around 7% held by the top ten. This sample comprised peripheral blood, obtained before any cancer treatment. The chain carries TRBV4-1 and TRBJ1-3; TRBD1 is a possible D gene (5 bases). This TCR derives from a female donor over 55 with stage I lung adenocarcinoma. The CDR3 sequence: CASSQAGSGNTIYF. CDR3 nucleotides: TGCGCCAGCAGCCAGGCAGGGTCTGGAAACACCATATATTTT.